This T cell receptor beta chain came from a study of blood T cell repertoires in COVID-19. Overall study context: The study drew acute and convalescent COVID-19 samples from the United States, Italy and Spain. Sources were T cells, B-cell-depleted T cells, or PBMCs; the material itself was cDNA or gDNA.

The germline V gene has CDR1 ENHRY and CDR2 SYGVKD. V lost 6 bases, J lost 6 bases, and 15 bases lay in between. There are 13 residues in the CDR3. Only in-frame clones appear in the TCRdb table, and some are missing; sequencing was by immunoSEQ multiplex PCR. The data hold around 270,000 clones, with approximately 92% observed a single time. The material sequenced was peripheral blood. This chain connects TRBV10-3 to TRBJ2-7; D uncertain. This receptor was obtained from a person under 35 with COVID-19, enrolled during active disease. CDR3 amino acids: CAISDGILREQYF. For the CDR3, the DNA is TGTGCCATCAGCGACGGCATACTACGCGAGCAGTACTTC.